Below, 4 T cell receptor beta chains from the same sample are listed, as sequenced in a study of early T cells in non-severe SARS-CoV-2 infection. TCRdb itself ran the 5' RACE reads through MiXCR, one entry per CDR3 protein. This sample has 30,000 to 45,000 distinct CDR3 sequences, with roughly 5.3% found just once. The specimen was whole blood. The receptors originated from an adult who was a healthcare worker with PCR-confirmed SARS-CoV-2 infection or an uninfected control (not recorded which).

This clonotype was seen repeatedly, ten times or more. The CDR3 is CASSLVRLPTGELFF. DNA for the CDR3: TGTGCCAGCAGCTTAGTAAGGCTACCCACCGGGGAGCTGTTTTTT. The chain has TRBV7-2 and TRBJ2-2, with D uncertain. The V gene's germline CDR1 is SGHTA and CDR2 FQGNSA. Trimming removed 1 base from V and 4 bases from J, with 10 bases in between. The CDR3 runs 15 residues.

This clonotype was recorded many times. The CDR3 DNA sequence: TGTGCCAGCAGCTTATCGGGACCTCTAGACGAGCAGTACTTC. Translated, it gives CASSLSGPLDEQYF. J is TRBJ2-7 and V is TRBV7-3; D is possibly TRBD1 or TRBD2 (5 bases each). Germline-derived CDR1 and CDR2 are SGHTA and FQGTGA. Trimming removed 2 bases from V and 5 bases from J, with 13 bases in between. The CDR3 runs 14 residues. The full variable domain, with the rest looked up from reference TRBV7-3 and TRBJ2-7, is GAGVSQTPSNKVTEKGKYVELRCDPISGHTALYWYRQSLGQGPEFLIYFQGTGAADDSGLPNDRFFAVRPEGSVSTLKIQRTERGDSAVYLCASSLSGPLDEQYFGPGTRLTVT.

This clonotype has a handful of counts. This chain links TRBV9 with TRBJ2-7; 7 bases are a match to TRBD2. Germline V gene sequence: CDR1 SGDLS, CDR2 YYNGEE. This CDR3 spans 17 amino acids. V was clipped by 4 bases and J by 0 bases; unmatched bases: 13. The DNA for the CDR3 is TGTGCCAGCAGCCCCGGGGGAGGGACCACTTCCTCCTACGAGCAGTACTTC. It encodes CASSPGGGTTSSYEQYF.

This chain joins TRBV11-2 and TRBJ2-7, with D possibly being TRBD2 (6 bases). Germline V gene lookup returns CDR1 SGHAT and CDR2 FQNNGV. V lost 2 bases, J lost 6 bases, and 14 bases lay in between. The CDR3 runs 14 residues. The chain's CDR3 is CASSLYPVEGEQYF. The CDR3 DNA reads as TGTGCCAGCAGCTTATACCCTGTGGAGGGCGAGCAGTACTTC. The full variable domain, in which reference TRBV11-2 and TRBJ2-7 provide the parts outside the CDR3, is EAGVAQSPRYKIIEKRQSVAFWCNPISGHATLYWYQQILGQGPKLLIQFQNNGVVDDSQLPKDRFSAERLKGVDSTLKIQPAKLEDSAVYLCASSLYPVEGEQYFGPGTRLTVT.